Listed here is a single TCR beta chain. Its specific antigen is unknown. Base qualities were left out, and no much larger clone turns up one base away. The sample belongs to a study of T cell responses to AZD1222 COVID-19 vaccine listed by TCRdb under 2021. With regard to the full study: TCR sequencing covered 230 or so trial participants: 200 to 220 given two doses of AZD1222 and approximately 26 given two doses of MenACWY control vaccine. Trial participants were enrolled by age into 18-55, 56-69 and 70-plus year subgroups, with about 150, 28 and 57 TCR-sequenced participants respectively. What the work shows at the level of the full study, not this receptor alone: After two AZD1222 doses, spike-specific TCR breadth and depth were significantly higher than at day 0 and than in MenACWY recipients. Because no day 14 peak-response samples were available, the repertoires could be characterized only after the peak T cell response. Conclusions about previously exposed vaccinees are limited because only five to seven AZD1222 recipients were SARS-CoV-2 seropositive at baseline. Nearly half of unique spike-specific TCRs reportedly recognized epitopes outside regions mutated in the B.1.351 and B.1.1.7 variants. The 56-69-year group was small, and its depth increase did not reach significance, likely because of low power. Participants were mostly white British and included more females than males, and it was suggested by the authors that clonal diversity may have been underestimated. The vaccine-associated CD4 TCRs covered the entire spike protein, and the dominant responses fell in regions 160-218 and 743-854.

The CDR3 regions of human TCRbeta chains were analyzed by immunosequencing. On the study's bioinformatics: Repertoire TCRs were checked for matches against a reference library of SARS-CoV-2-specific TCRs that had been generated using the MIRA antigen-specificity platform. Breadth meant the fraction of unique TCRs that were SARS-CoV-2-associated, whereas depth meant the fraction of total T cells that were SARS-CoV-2-associated. Using the MIRA data, each spike-specific TCR was assigned both to the spike region to which the TCR was reactive and to a CD4 or CD8 class. Log10-transformed breadth and depth values were compared by one-way ANOVA with Sidak's multiple comparisons tests. The clones in this table, taken by TCRdb from immuneACCESS, are in-frame only. Not every clone is retained; where verified, under half of the shortfall comes from an unresolved V gene, and the cause of the rest is unknown. V, J and clone size are taken as reported in that table, and D and trimming were inferred from the DNA itself. The sample table contains over 150,000 clones; only one count was recorded for roughly 94% of them. Jointly, the top ten make up 1.6% of the sample.

The time point label, as the study defines it: about 28 days (+/-7) after the second vaccine dose. AZD1222 recipients with second doses at about 4 weeks or about 12 weeks were pooled, because spike-specific TCR depth and breadth did not differ between schedules. Samples from vaccinated people were obtained from the UK trials COV001 and COV002, which included a single-blind randomized controlled phase 2/3 trial of AZD1222 (ChAdOx1 nCoV-19) in healthy adults. Trial participant PBMC samples were collected at day 0 and day 28 after the second dose for TCRbeta chain sequencing. The TCR sequence derives from an adult who received the AZD1222 COVID-19 vaccine. Here the sequenced sample was peripheral blood, taken 28 days after the second AZD1222 dose.

The CDR3 region: CASSERRPTTRRNSPLHF. The nucleotides are TGTGCCAGCAGTGAAAGGAGGCCTACGACCCGCAGGAATTCACCCCTCCACTTT. Rearrangement joined TRBV6-1 to TRBJ1-6; the D gene remains uncertain. CDR1 MNHNS and CDR2 SASEGT were looked up in the germline V gene. The CDR3 contains 18 residues, cysteine and phenylalanine counted. Only CDR3 DNA is held: 54 bases, read in frame from base 1. Trimming costs V 2 bases and J 7 bases, and their ends lie 21 bases apart.